Listed below are T cell receptor beta chains from one sample, sequenced in a study of blood T cell repertoires in COVID-19. Using immunoSEQ multiplex PCR, the repertoire was profiled, and TCRdb retains in-frame clones only, with some absent. The data show 150,000 or so clones, with roughly 80% seen just once and roughly 9% held by the top ten. Sample: peripheral blood. Source of these receptors: a woman aged 50 to 60 with active or convalescent COVID-19. Both conserved end residues are part of each CDR3. A D gene is named only where the DNA matches it firmly. Clone size, where shown, is once, few, many, or a class for clones that have expanded.

>.|TRBV28|.|TRBJ1-2|13
TGTGCCAGCAGTGGGCCCCCCCCTGGGGGCTACACCTTC
CASSGPPPGGYTF
>.|TRBV19|TRBD1|TRBJ1-5|16
TGTGCCAGTAGTAAGGACAGGGGGTATAGTAATCAGCCCCAGCATTTT
CASSKDRGYSNQPQHF
>.|TRBV19|TRBD1|TRBJ1-2|16
TGTGCCAGTAGTGGATCGACAGGGCCAACTAACTATGGCTACACCTTC
CASSGSTGPTNYGYTF
>.|TRBV3-1/TRBV3-2|TRBD1|TRBJ1-2|16
TGTGCCAGCAGCCGGAACTTACAGGGGTGGAACTATGGCTACACCTTC
CASSRNLQGWNYGYTF
>.|TRBV7-6|TRBD1|TRBJ2-2|17
TGTGCCAGCAGCTTAGCGGGGACAGGGAGAAACACCGGGGAGCTGTTTTTT
CASSLAGTGRNTGELFF
>.|TRBV15|.|TRBJ2-2|15
TGTGCCACCAGCACCTGGGGCAGTAACACCGGGGAGCTGTTTTTT
CATSTWGSNTGELFF
>.|TRBV5-1|TRBD2|TRBJ2-7|15
TGCGCCAGCAGCTTGTCATCTAGCGGGGGCTACGAGCAGTACTTC
CASSLSSSGGYEQYF
>.|TRBV28|TRBD1|TRBJ1-2|16
TGTGCCAGCAGAAACCCCCGGGACAGGGATGGCTATGGCTACACCTTC
CASRNPRDRDGYGYTF
>.|TRBV2|TRBD1|TRBJ1-3|14
TGTGCCAGCAGTCGACAGGGAGTGGGGAACACCATATATTTT
CASSRQGVGNTIYF
>.|TRBV9|.|TRBJ2-7|15
TGTGCCAGCAGCGGGGGGGAAGTGGGCTCTGGCGAGCAGTACTTC
CASSGGEVGSGEQYF
>few|TRBV19|.|TRBJ1-2|13
TGTGCCAGTAGTATCACCGAGACCGGGGGCTACACCTTC
CASSITETGGYTF
>many|TRBV25-1|TRBD2|TRBJ2-1|12
TGTGCCAGCACCAGCGGGGGCAATGAGCAGTTCTTC
CASTSGGNEQFF
>.|TRBV3-1/TRBV3-2|TRBD1|TRBJ1-4|17
TGTGCCAGCAGCCCGGGACAGGGAAATCAATTAGTTCAAAAACTGTTTTTT
CASSPGQGNQLVQKLFF
>.|TRBV7-2|.|TRBJ1-1|16
TGTGCCAGCAGTCTTCAGGGGCCCCAGGGAAACACTGAAGCTTTCTTT
CASSLQGPQGNTEAFF
>.|TRBV19|.|TRBJ1-1|12
TGTGCCAGTAGTATTGGGTCGGGGGAAGCTTTCTTT
CASSIGSGEAFF
>.|TRBV28|.|TRBJ1-2|15
TGTGCCAGCAGTTCCTACAGGTCAACTAACTATGGCTACACCTTC
CASSSYRSTNYGYTF
>.|TRBV7-2|.|TRBJ1-2|13
TGTGCCAGCAGCTTAACGGCAGGGAATGGCTACACCTTC
CASSLTAGNGYTF
>.|TRBV28|TRBD1|TRBJ1-1|14
TGTGCCAGCAGGGAGACAGGGGGTAACACTGAAGCTTTCTTT
CASRETGGNTEAFF
>.|TRBV4-2|TRBD1|TRBJ2-2|18
TGTGCCAGCAGCCAAGAAGCTCGGACAGGGGGCGATTCCGGGGAGCTGTTTTTT
CASSQEARTGGDSGELFF
>.|TRBV28|TRBD2|TRBJ2-7|19
TGTGCCAGCAGTTCAATTGGTCCCGGACTAGCGGGAGGACCCTACGAGCAGTACTTC
CASSSIGPGLAGGPYEQYF
>.|TRBV7-2|.|TRBJ1-5|14
TGTGCCAGCAGCTTCGCAGGGGGCAATCAGCCCCAGCATTTT
CASSFAGGNQPQHF
>.|TRBV7-9|TRBD1|TRBJ2-7|15
TGTGCCAGCAGCCCCGGACAGGCCTTAACCTACGAGCAGTACTTC
CASSPGQALTYEQYF
>.|TRBV2|.|TRBJ2-7|19
TGTGCCAGCAGTGAAGGGGGGGTTGGTAGCGGATTTCGAAGCTACGAGCAGTACTTC
CASSEGGVGSGFRSYEQYF
>.|TRBV7-2|TRBD1|TRBJ1-2|15
TGTGCCAGCAGCCCAGCCCGGGACAGGGGAGGTGGCTACACCTTC
CASSPARDRGGGYTF
>.|TRBV5-1|TRBD2|TRBJ2-3|16
TGCGCCAGCAGCCCGAGGACTAGCGGGGGGCCAAATACGCAGTATTTT
CASSPRTSGGPNTQYF
>.|TRBV5-1|TRBD2|TRBJ2-3|14
TGCGCCAGCAGCTCACTAGCGGGGGAAGGTACGCAGTATTTT
CASSSLAGEGTQYF
>.|TRBV28|TRBD1|TRBJ1-1|16
TGTGCCAGCAGTTCCCCGGGACAGCCCATGAACACTGAAGCTTTCTTT
CASSSPGQPMNTEAFF
>.|TRBV4-3|.|TRBJ2-6|19
TGCGCCAGCAGCCAAGATCACAGCGGACAGCTGGCTGGGGCCAACGTCCTGACTTTC
CASSQDHSGQLAGANVLTF
>.|TRBV2|.|TRBJ1-6|16
TGTGCCAGCCTTCACGGACAGTCCTCTAGGAATTCACCCCTCCACTTT
CASLHGQSSRNSPLHF
>.|TRBV28|.|TRBJ1-5|16
TGTGCCAGCAGTCAATTATCGGAACAGGTCAATCAGCCCCAGCATTTT
CASSQLSEQVNQPQHF
>.|TRBV6-6|TRBD1|TRBJ1-5|15
TGTGCCAGCAGACAAACAGGGGTAATCAATCAGCCCCAGCATTTT
CASRQTGVINQPQHF
>.|TRBV18|.|TRBJ1-4|16
TGTGCCAGCTCACTCAATCTCGGAGGGTCAACGGAAAAACTGTTTTTT
CASSLNLGGSTEKLFF
>few|TRBV7-2|TRBD2|TRBJ2-3|16
TGTGCCAGCAGCATCACTAGCGGGAGAATCCCAGATACGCAGTATTTT
CASSITSGRIPDTQYF
>once|TRBV6-6|TRBD2|TRBJ2-2|15
TGTGCCAGCAGAGGACTAGCGGGAGAGACCGGGGAGCTGTTTTTT
CASRGLAGETGELFF
>.|TRBV18|TRBD1|TRBJ1-1|15
TGTGCCAGCTCACCTTACCAGGACAGGAGAAATGAAGCTTTCTTT
CASSPYQDRRNEAFF
>few|TRBV5-1|TRBD1|TRBJ2-7|15
TGCGCCAGCAGCTTACTTGGACAGGGGAATCACGAGCAGTACTTC
CASSLLGQGNHEQYF
>.|TRBV5-1|TRBD2|TRBJ2-1|15
TGCGCCAGCTTTAGCGGGATCGAAGGCGCAATTGAGCAGTTCTTC
CASFSGIEGAIEQFF
>.|TRBV28|TRBD1|TRBJ1-1|16
TGTGCCAGCACCTCCGAGGGGGACAGGGCCAACACTGAAGCTTTCTTT
CASTSEGDRANTEAFF
>few|TRBV7-2|TRBD1|TRBJ1-2|14
TGTGCCATCCGGACAGGGGGCAATTACTATGGCTACACCTTC
CAIRTGGNYYGYTF
>once|TRBV5-5|TRBD1|TRBJ2-7|15
TGTGCCAGCAGCTTGGCAGGGGGCGATTACTACGAGCAGTACTTC
CASSLAGGDYYEQYF